This is a list of T cell receptor beta chains from one sample in a study of T cell responses to AZD1222 COVID-19 vaccine. Some clones are missing from TCRdb's copy, which holds only in-frame ones; the method was immunoSEQ multiplex PCR. Of 150,000 to 200,000 clones listed, approximately 90% are singletons. The sequencing here drew on peripheral blood, taken on day 0 of AZD1222 vaccination. All receptors come from an adult in good health. Both conserved end residues are part of each CDR3. A D gene is named only where the DNA matches it firmly. The size of a clone is reported for some rows only, either as once, few or many, or as a class for expanded clones.

v_call	clone_size	j_call	d_call	cdr3_aa	cdr3_nt
TRBV5-5	-	TRBJ2-7	-	CASTGPGSYEQYF	TGTGCCAGCACAGGCCCAGGGTCCTACGAGCAGTACTTC
TRBV18	-	TRBJ1-4	-	CASSPDGRNEKLFF	TGTGCCAGCTCACCGGACGGCCGAAATGAAAAACTGTTTTTT
TRBV7-9	-	TRBJ2-7	-	CASSLLVEQYF	TGTGCCAGCAGCTTACTGGTCGAGCAGTACTTC
TRBV14	-	TRBJ2-7	TRBD1	CASSEGQGPFYEQYF	TGTGCCAGCAGCGAGGGACAGGGGCCCTTCTACGAGCAGTACTTC
TRBV18	-	TRBJ2-7	-	CASSPGNSYEQYF	TGTGCCAGCTCACCAGGGAACTCCTACGAGCAGTACTTC
TRBV6-5	-	TRBJ1-2	-	CASSPGPEGGYTF	TGTGCCAGCAGCCCGGGACCGGAGGGTGGCTACACCTTC
TRBV4-1	-	TRBJ1-2	-	CASSQEVSYGYTF	TGCGCCAGCAGCCAAGAGGTATCCTATGGCTACACCTTC
TRBV5-4	-	TRBJ2-1	TRBD2	CASSLDGLAAYNEQFF	TGTGCCAGCAGCTTGGATGGACTAGCGGCCTACAATGAGCAGTTCTTC
TRBV29-1	-	TRBJ2-1	-	CSVEGQDYNEQFF	TGCAGCGTTGAAGGTCAGGACTACAATGAGCAGTTCTTC
TRBV19	-	TRBJ2-7	-	CASSNLGDSYEQYF	TGTGCCAGTAGTAATTTAGGGGACTCCTACGAGCAGTACTTC
TRBV5-4	-	TRBJ1-1	-	CASSLRQLNTEAFF	TGTGCCAGCAGCTTGAGACAGTTGAACACTGAAGCTTTCTTT
TRBV11-3	-	TRBJ2-1	TRBD2	CASTGTSRILNEQFF	TGTGCCAGCACCGGGACTAGCAGAATCCTCAATGAGCAGTTCTTC
TRBV11-2	-	TRBJ1-1	-	CASSERDYTEAFF	TGTGCCAGCAGCGAACGGGATTACACTGAAGCTTTCTTT
TRBV12-3/TRBV12-4	-	TRBJ2-1	TRBD1	CATGTESYNEQFF	TGTGCCACCGGGACAGAGTCCTACAATGAGCAGTTCTTC
TRBV5-1	-	TRBJ1-1	-	CASRGSSMNTEAFF	TGCGCCAGCAGGGGATCCAGTATGAACACTGAAGCTTTCTTT
TRBV5-1	-	TRBJ2-7	-	CASSLAPSGSYEQYF	TGCGCCAGCAGCTTGGCCCCATCCGGCTCCTACGAGCAGTACTTC
TRBV7-9	-	TRBJ2-1	TRBD2	CASSPREGAYNEQFF	TGTGCCAGCAGCCCCCGGGAGGGCGCCTACAATGAGCAGTTCTTC
TRBV5-1	-	TRBJ1-4	-	CASLTANEKLFF	TGCGCCAGTCTGACAGCTAATGAAAAACTGTTTTTT
TRBV27	-	TRBJ2-7	TRBD2	CASSTLTSGSIREQYF	TGTGCCAGCAGTACACTGACTAGCGGGTCTATAAGAGAGCAGTACTTC
TRBV7-2	-	TRBJ1-5	TRBD1	CASSLFGTASNQPQHF	TGTGCCAGCAGCTTATTCGGGACAGCCTCCAATCAGCCCCAGCATTTT
TRBV3-1/TRBV3-2	-	TRBJ1-6	-	CASSQKGRGHSPLHF	TGTGCCAGCAGCCAAAAGGGCAGGGGACATTCACCCCTCCACTTT
TRBV28	-	TRBJ2-3	-	CASSFGRDTQYF	TGTGCCAGCAGTTTTGGCCGGGATACGCAGTATTTT
TRBV11-3	-	TRBJ2-3	-	CASSFQGADTQYF	TGTGCCAGCAGCTTCCAGGGTGCAGATACGCAGTATTTT
TRBV12-3/TRBV12-4	-	TRBJ1-2	-	CASSRIGDGYTF	TGTGCCAGCAGTCGAATCGGGGATGGCTACACCTTC
TRBV20-1	-	TRBJ2-2	-	CSASEAGTGELFF	TGCAGTGCTAGTGAAGCGGGCACCGGGGAGCTGTTTTTT
TRBV30	-	TRBJ1-3	-	CAWSVLTGGDSGNTIYF	TGTGCCTGGAGTGTCCTGACAGGAGGAGACTCTGGAAACACCATATATTTT
TRBV18	few	TRBJ1-4	-	CASSPVTGEKLFF	TGTGCCAGCTCACCCGTCACAGGGGAAAAACTGTTTTTT
TRBV6-5	-	TRBJ1-1	-	CASSRGGDTEAFF	TGTGCCAGCAGCAGGGGAGGGGACACTGAAGCTTTCTTT
TRBV10-3	once	TRBJ1-4	-	CAISGGFGTTNEKLFF	TGTGCCATCAGTGGAGGGTTCGGGACAACTAATGAAAAACTGTTTTTT
TRBV6-6	-	TRBJ2-2	-	CASKTGPTGELFF	TGTGCCAGCAAAACAGGGCCCACCGGGGAGCTGTTTTTT
TRBV3-1/TRBV3-2	-	TRBJ2-4	-	CASSPPVAKNIQYF	TGTGCCAGCAGCCCTCCTGTTGCCAAAAACATTCAGTACTTC
TRBV5-1	-	TRBJ2-2	TRBD1	CASSLWDRNTGELFF	TGCGCCAGCAGCTTGTGGGACAGGAACACCGGGGAGCTGTTTTTT
TRBV6-1	-	TRBJ2-1	TRBD2	CASSEAIPSGSYNEQFF	TGTGCCAGCAGTGAAGCTATTCCTAGCGGGAGCTACAATGAGCAGTTCTTC
TRBV5-5	-	TRBJ2-5	TRBD2	CASSLLAGGLRETQYF	TGTGCCAGCAGCTTGCTAGCGGGAGGGCTCAGGGAGACCCAGTACTTC
TRBV30	-	TRBJ2-7	TRBD1	CACSGTGGDEQYF	TGTGCCTGTTCCGGGACAGGGGGCGACGAGCAGTACTTC
TRBV4-1	-	TRBJ2-7	-	CASSQVVRATYEQYF	TGCGCCAGCAGCCAAGTGGTCAGAGCAACCTACGAGCAGTACTTC
TRBV15	-	TRBJ1-4	-	CATSRAGLLGELFF	TGTGCCACCAGCAGAGCGGGACTCCTTGGAGAACTGTTTTTT
TRBV12-3/TRBV12-4	-	TRBJ2-3	-	CASSPRLGDTQYF	TGTGCCAGCAGTCCTCGCCTTGGAGATACGCAGTATTTT
TRBV18	-	TRBJ2-7	TRBD1	CASSRLTGQMYEQYF	TGTGCCAGCTCACGTTTGACGGGACAGATGTACGAGCAGTACTTC
TRBV11-2	-	TRBJ2-7	-	CASSPTSWTRDEAYEQYF	TGTGCCAGCAGCCCGACCTCCTGGACAAGAGACGAAGCCTACGAGCAGTACTTC
TRBV30	-	TRBJ1-5	TRBD1	CAWSLQGINQPQHF	TGTGCCTGGAGTCTACAGGGGATCAATCAGCCCCAGCATTTT
TRBV5-1	-	TRBJ2-1	TRBD2	CASSAGLAGEGRNNEQFF	TGCGCCAGCAGCGCTGGACTAGCGGGGGAAGGGAGAAACAATGAGCAGTTCTTC
TRBV10-1	-	TRBJ1-1	-	CASSEGRNTEAFF	TGCGCCAGCAGTGAGGGCAGGAACACTGAAGCTTTCTTT
TRBV28	once	TRBJ1-1	-	CASSYFEVVRTEAFF	TGTGCCAGCAGTTACTTCGAGGTCGTAAGAACTGAAGCTTTCTTT
TRBV28	once	TRBJ1-1	-	CASSPPSHRATEAFF	TGTGCCAGCAGTCCCCCCTCTCACAGGGCCACTGAAGCTTTCTTT
TRBV27	once	TRBJ2-2	-	CASSLYTGEAGELFF	TGTGCCAGCAGTTTATATACGGGAGAGGCCGGGGAGCTGTTTTTT
TRBV6-5	-	TRBJ2-5	-	CASSLRVGTDQYF	TGTGCCAGCAGTTTGAGGGTGGGTACGGACCAGTACTTC
TRBV27	-	TRBJ1-2	-	CASSFGRNYGYTF	TGTGCCAGCAGTTTTGGACGGAACTATGGCTACACCTTC
TRBV5-1	-	TRBJ2-1	TRBD1	CASSLDRAYNEQFF	TGCGCCAGCAGCCTGGACAGGGCTTACAATGAGCAGTTCTTC
TRBV11-2	-	TRBJ2-7	TRBD2	CASSLLAGDYEQYF	TGTGCCAGCAGCTTACTAGCGGGAGACTACGAGCAGTACTTC
TRBV7-3	-	TRBJ2-1	-	CASSLRPGPFAGGQFF	TGTGCCAGCAGCCTCAGGCCAGGGCCTTTTGCTGGTGGGCAGTTCTTC
TRBV5-4	-	TRBJ1-2	-	CASTTGGGLNYGYTF	TGTGCCAGCACCACCGGCGGGGGTCTAAACTATGGCTACACCTTC
TRBV28	once	TRBJ2-7	-	CASSLARAYEQYF	TGTGCCAGCAGTTTAGCCAGAGCCTACGAGCAGTACTTC
TRBV11-3	-	TRBJ2-1	TRBD2	CASSLATSGGPYNEQFF	TGTGCCAGCAGCTTAGCTACTAGCGGGGGTCCCTACAATGAGCAGTTCTTC
TRBV9	-	TRBJ2-2	-	CASSAILGSGELFF	TGTGCCAGCAGCGCAATTCTAGGTTCCGGGGAGCTGTTTTTT
TRBV2	-	TRBJ2-2	-	CASSDRPHTGELFF	TGTGCCAGCAGTGACAGGCCACACACCGGGGAGCTGTTTTTT
TRBV3-1/TRBV3-2	-	TRBJ2-7	-	CASSHGVRKSSYEQYF	TGTGCCAGCAGCCATGGGGTACGGAAGTCCTCCTACGAGCAGTACTTC
TRBV28	once	TRBJ2-3	TRBD2	CASSFFREGFDTQYF	TGTGCCAGCAGTTTCTTTCGGGAGGGTTTCGATACGCAGTATTTT
TRBV9	-	TRBJ2-1	-	CASSTREGGGNEQFF	TGTGCCAGCAGCACCCGTGAGGGTGGCGGCAATGAGCAGTTCTTC